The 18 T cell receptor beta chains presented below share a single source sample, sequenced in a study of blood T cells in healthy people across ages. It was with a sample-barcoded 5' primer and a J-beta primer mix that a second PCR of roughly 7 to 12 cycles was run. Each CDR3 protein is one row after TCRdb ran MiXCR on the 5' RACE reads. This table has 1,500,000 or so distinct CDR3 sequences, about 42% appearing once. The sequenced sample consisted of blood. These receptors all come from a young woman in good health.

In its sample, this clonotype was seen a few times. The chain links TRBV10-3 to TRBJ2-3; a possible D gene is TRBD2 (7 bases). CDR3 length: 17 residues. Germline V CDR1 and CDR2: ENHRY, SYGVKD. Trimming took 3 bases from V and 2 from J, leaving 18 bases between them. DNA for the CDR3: TGTGCCATCAGTGACCCCGTCGGTGCGGGGGCCACAGATACGCAGTATTTT. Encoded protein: CAISDPVGAGATDTQYF.

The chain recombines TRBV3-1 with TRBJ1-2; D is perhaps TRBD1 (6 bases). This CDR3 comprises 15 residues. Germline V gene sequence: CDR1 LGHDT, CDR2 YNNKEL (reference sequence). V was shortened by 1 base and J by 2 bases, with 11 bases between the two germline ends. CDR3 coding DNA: TGTGCCAGCAGCCAAGCGACAGGTCTCAACTATGGCTACACCTTC. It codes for CASSQATGLNYGYTF.

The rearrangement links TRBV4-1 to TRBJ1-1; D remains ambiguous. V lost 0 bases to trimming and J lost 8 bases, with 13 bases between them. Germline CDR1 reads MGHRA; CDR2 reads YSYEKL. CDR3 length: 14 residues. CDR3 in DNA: TGCGCCAGCAGCCAAGATTTTCCGGCTGAAGAAGCTTTCTTT. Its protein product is CASSQDFPAEEAFF.

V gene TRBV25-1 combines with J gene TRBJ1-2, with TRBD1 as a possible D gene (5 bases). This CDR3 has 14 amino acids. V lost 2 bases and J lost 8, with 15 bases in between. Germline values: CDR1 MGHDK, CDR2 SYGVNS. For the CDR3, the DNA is TGTGCCAGCAGTGAAAGGGGACGGGGTTGGGGCTACACCTTC. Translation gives CASSERGRGWGYTF.

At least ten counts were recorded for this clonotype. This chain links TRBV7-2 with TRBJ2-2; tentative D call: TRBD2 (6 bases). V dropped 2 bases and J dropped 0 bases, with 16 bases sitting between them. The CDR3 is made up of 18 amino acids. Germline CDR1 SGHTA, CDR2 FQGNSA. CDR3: CASSLWWGGVTNTGELFF. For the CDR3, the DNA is TGTGCCAGCAGCTTATGGTGGGGCGGGGTAACGAACACCGGGGAGCTGTTTTTT. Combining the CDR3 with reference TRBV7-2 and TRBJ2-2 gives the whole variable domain GAGVSQSPSNKVTEKGKDVELRCDPISGHTALYWYRQSLGQGLEFLIYFQGNSAPDKSGLPSDRFSAERTGGSVSTLTIQRTQQEDSAVYLCASSLWWGGVTNTGELFFGEGSRLTVL.

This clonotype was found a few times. For the CDR3, the DNA is TGCAGCGTTGGGGAGGGGGCGGACACTGAAGCTTTCTTT. It is translated as CSVGEGADTEAFF. V usage is TRBV29-1 and J usage is TRBJ1-1, with 7 bases lining up with TRBD1. CDR3 size: 13 residues. Trimming at V came to 4 bases and at J to 3 bases, leaving 5 bases not matched to a gene. Germline loops: CDR1 SQVTM, CDR2 ANQGSEA.

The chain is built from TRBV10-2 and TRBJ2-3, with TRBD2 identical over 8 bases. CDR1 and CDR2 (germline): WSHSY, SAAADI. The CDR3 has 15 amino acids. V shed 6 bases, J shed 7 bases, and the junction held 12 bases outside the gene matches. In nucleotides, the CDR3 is TGCGCCAGCAGGCTCTATAGCGGGACGGTCCATACGCAGTATTTT. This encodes CASRLYSGTVHTQYF.

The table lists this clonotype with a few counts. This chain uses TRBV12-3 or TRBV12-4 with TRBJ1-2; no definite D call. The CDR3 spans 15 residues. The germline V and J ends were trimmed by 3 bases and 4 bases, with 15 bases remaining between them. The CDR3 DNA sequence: TGTGCCAGCAGTTTCAACACGGGAAGTGTCTATGGCTACACCTTC. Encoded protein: CASSFNTGSVYGYTF.

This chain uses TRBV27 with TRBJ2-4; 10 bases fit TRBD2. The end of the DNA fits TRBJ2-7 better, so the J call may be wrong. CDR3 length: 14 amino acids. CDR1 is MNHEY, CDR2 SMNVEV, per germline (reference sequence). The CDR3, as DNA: TGTGCCAGTTCCATGGGGACTAGCGCCAGCGAGCAGTACTTC. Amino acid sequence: CASSMGTSASEQYF.

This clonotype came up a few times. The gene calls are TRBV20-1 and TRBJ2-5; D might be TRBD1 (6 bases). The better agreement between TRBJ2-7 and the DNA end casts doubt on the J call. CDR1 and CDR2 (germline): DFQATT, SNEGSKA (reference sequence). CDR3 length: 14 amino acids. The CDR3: CSARDPRGSDEQYF. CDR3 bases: TGCAGTGCTAGAGATCCCAGGGGATCGGACGAGCAGTACTTC.

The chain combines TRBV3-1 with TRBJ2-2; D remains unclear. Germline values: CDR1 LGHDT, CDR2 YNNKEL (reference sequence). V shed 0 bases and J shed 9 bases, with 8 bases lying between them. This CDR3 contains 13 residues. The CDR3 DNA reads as TGTGCCAGCAGCCAAGATACAACCTGGGAGCTGTTTTTT. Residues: CASSQDTTWELFF.

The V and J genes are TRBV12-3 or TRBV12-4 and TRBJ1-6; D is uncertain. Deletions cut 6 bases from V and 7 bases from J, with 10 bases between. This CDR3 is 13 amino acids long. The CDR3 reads CASSRIGNSPLHF. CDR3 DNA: TGTGCCAGCAGCCGAATTGGCAATTCACCCCTCCACTTT.

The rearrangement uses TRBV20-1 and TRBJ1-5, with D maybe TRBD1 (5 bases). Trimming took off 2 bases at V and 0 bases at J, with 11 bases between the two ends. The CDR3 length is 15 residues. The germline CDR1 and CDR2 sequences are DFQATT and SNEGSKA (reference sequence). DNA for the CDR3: TGCAGTGCTAGACGGGGACCCCCTAGCAATCAGCCCCAGCATTTT. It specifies CSARRGPPSNQPQHF.

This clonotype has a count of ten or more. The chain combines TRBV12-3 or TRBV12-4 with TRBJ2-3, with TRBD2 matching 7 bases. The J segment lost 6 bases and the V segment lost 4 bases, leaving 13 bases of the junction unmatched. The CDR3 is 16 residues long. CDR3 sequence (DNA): TGTGCCAGCAGTTCCCCTATCCGGGGGGTCTCGGATACGCAGTATTTT. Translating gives CASSSPIRGVSDTQYF.

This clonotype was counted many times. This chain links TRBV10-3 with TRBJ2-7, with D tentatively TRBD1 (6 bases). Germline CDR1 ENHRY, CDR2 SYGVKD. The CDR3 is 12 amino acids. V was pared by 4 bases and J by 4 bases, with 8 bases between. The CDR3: CAISGGQYEQYF. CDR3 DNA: TGTGCCATCAGTGGCGGACAGTACGAGCAGTACTTC.

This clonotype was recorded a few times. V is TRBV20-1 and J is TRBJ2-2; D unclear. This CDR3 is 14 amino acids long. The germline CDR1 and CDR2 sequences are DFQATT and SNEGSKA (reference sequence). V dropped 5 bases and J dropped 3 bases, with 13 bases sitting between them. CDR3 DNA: TGCAGTGCTGTGGTTAGGTTTTACACCGGGGAGCTGTTTTTT. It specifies CSAVVRFYTGELFF.

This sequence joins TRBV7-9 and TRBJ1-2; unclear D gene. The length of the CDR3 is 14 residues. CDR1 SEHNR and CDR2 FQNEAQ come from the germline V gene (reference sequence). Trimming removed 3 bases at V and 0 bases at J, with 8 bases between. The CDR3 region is CASSLQAANYGYTF. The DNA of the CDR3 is TGTGCCAGCAGCTTGCAGGCCGCTAACTATGGCTACACCTTC.

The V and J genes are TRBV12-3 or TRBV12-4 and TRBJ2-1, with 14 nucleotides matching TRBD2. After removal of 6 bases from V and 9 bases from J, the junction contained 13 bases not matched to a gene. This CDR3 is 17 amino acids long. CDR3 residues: CASSNSGTSGSRAEQFF. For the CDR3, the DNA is TGTGCCAGCAGCAACTCGGGGACTAGCGGGAGTCGAGCTGAGCAGTTCTTC.